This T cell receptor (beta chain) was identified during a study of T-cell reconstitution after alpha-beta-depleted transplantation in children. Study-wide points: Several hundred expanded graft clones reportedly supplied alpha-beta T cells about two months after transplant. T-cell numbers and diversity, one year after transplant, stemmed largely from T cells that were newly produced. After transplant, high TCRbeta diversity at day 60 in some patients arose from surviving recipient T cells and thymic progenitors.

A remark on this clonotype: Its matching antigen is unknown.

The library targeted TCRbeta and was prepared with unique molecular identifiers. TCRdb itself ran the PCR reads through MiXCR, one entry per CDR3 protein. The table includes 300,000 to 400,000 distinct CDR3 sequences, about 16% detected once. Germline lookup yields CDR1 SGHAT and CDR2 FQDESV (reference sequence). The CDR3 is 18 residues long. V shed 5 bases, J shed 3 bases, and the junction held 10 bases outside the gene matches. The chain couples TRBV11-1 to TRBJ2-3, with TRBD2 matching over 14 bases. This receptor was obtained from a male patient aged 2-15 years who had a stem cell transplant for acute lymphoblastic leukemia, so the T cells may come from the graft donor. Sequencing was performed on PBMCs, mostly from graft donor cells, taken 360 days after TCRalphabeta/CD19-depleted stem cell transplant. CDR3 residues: CASSNPGLAGVLTDTQYF. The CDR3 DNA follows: TGTGCCAGCAGCAATCCGGGACTAGCGGGAGTGTTAACAGATACGCAGTATTTT.